This TCR beta chain is drawn from a study of blood T cells in healthy people across ages. Across the study: Template switching recovered approximately one barcoded beta molecule for every two T cells.

A remark on this clonotype: Antigen: not known.

The V and J ends lost 4 bases and 11 bases respectively, with 17 bases between them. This CDR3 is built from 14 residues. Germline V gene sequence: CDR1 SGHDN, CDR2 FVKESK. Study observations and caveats: Diversity of TCR beta per million T cells declined in a roughly linear way with age.

The use of a sample-barcoded 5' primer and a J-beta primer mix characterized a second PCR of roughly 6 to 11 cycles. The study obtained at least 3 million CDR3-containing paired-end reads from every sample. Using its own MiXCR run on the 5' RACE reads, TCRdb lists one record per CDR3 protein. Among 600,000 to 650,000 distinct CDR3 sequences, about 54% were seen once, and the ten largest hold around 37%. Individuals who donated were healthy Caucasians from Russia aged about 6 to 95. The chain couples TRBV14 to TRBJ1-4; D might be TRBD1 (5 bases). This receptor was obtained from a man aged 55 to 70 in good health. Sequencing was performed on blood. The CDR3 bases are TGTGCCAGCAGCCGGGACCGGGGTCCGAGGAAACTGTTTTTT. Encoded protein: CASSRDRGPRKLFF. The entire variable domain, with the rest obtained from reference TRBV14 and TRBJ1-4, is as follows: EAGVTQFPSHSVIEKGQTVTLRCDPISGHDNLYWYRRVMGKEIKFLLHFVKESKQDESGMPNNRFLAERTGGTYSTLKVQPAELEDSGVYFCASSRDRGPRKLFFGSGTQLSVL.